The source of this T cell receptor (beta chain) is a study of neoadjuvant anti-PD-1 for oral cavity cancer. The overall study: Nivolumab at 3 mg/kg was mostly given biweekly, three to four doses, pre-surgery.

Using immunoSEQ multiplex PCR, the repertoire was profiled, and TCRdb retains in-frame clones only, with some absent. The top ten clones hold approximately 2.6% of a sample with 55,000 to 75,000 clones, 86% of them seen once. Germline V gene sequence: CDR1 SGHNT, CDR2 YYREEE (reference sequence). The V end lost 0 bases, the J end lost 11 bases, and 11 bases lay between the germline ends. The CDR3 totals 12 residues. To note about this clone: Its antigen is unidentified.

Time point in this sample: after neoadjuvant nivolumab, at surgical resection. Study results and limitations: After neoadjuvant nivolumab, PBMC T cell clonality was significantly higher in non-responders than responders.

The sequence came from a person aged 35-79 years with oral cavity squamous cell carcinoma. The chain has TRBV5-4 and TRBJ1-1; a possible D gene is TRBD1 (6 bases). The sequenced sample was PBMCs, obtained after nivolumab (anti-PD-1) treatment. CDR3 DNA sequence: TGTGCCAGCAGCTTGGACGTGGGGGCGGCTTTCTTT. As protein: CASSLDVGAAFF.